Listed here are 25 T cell receptor beta chains from one sample, sequenced in a study of cytomegalovirus exposure and HLA in healthy donors. It was with 60 Vbeta and 13 Jbeta primers that the PCR ran. Some clones are missing from TCRdb's copy, which holds only in-frame ones; the method was immunoSEQ multiplex PCR. Seen here are over 150,000 clones, about four fifths observed once, and the top ten hold roughly 1.5%. Sample: PBMCs. These receptors all come from a man aged 50-59 years in good health and CMV-seronegative.

This clone was recorded once. The gene calls are TRBV7-9 and TRBJ2-5; TRBD1 aligns across 9 bases. Germline lookup yields CDR1 SEHNR and CDR2 FQNEAQ (reference sequence). The CDR3 totals 13 residues. The J segment lost 4 bases and the V segment lost 3 bases, leaving 0 bases of the junction unmatched. The CDR3 spells CASSLTGGETQYF. The DNA for the CDR3 is TGTGCCAGCAGCTTGACAGGGGGAGAGACCCAGTACTTC.

J is TRBJ2-3 and V is TRBV5-1; 11 bases agree with TRBD2. J gave up 4 bases and V 2 bases, and 0 bases lay outside the gene matches. The length of the CDR3 is 14 residues. The germline V gene has CDR1 SGHRS and CDR2 YFSETQ. The CDR3 loop is CASSLLAGADTQYF. DNA of the CDR3: TGCGCCAGCAGCTTACTAGCGGGGGCAGATACGCAGTATTTT.

The V call is TRBV2, the J call TRBJ2-2, with 7 bases fitting TRBD1. The CDR3 sequence is 15 residues long. With V trimmed by 4 bases and J by 4 bases, 6 bases remained unmatched. Germline assignment: CDR1 SNHLY and CDR2 FYNNEI. The CDR3 bases are TGTGCCAGCAGTGCGCAGGGGGTGGGCACCGGGGAGCTGTTTTTT. This translates into CASSAQGVGTGELFF.

The rearrangement links TRBV4-3 to TRBJ1-2; possible D gene TRBD1, 5 bases. This CDR3 has 13 residues. The V end was cut by 1 base, the J end by 13 bases, with 16 bases between. Germline V gene lookup returns CDR1 LGHNA and CDR2 YSLEER. Written as DNA, the CDR3 is TGCGCCAGCAGCCAAGGACCCTCCCGGGGGATCACCTTC. It codes for CASSQGPSRGITF.

Written as DNA, the CDR3 is TGTGCCAGCAGCTTACAGGGGACGACTCCGCGCTACGAGCAGTACTTC. Protein: CASSLQGTTPRYEQYF. The chain links TRBV7-2 to TRBJ2-7, with D possibly being TRBD1 (6 bases). CDR3 length: 16 amino acids. The germline V gene encodes CDR1 SGHTA and CDR2 FQGNSA. The germline V and J ends were trimmed by 2 bases and 3 bases, with 17 bases remaining between them. Combining the CDR3 with reference TRBV7-2 and TRBJ2-7 gives the whole variable domain GAGVSQSPSNKVTEKGKDVELRCDPISGHTALYWYRQSLGQGLEFLIYFQGNSAPDKSGLPSDRFSAERTGGSVSTLTIQRTQQEDSAVYLCASSLQGTTPRYEQYFGPGTRLTVT.

The chain couples TRBV4-3 to TRBJ2-6; D ambiguous. Germline V gene lookup returns CDR1 LGHNA and CDR2 YSLEER. Between the trimmed V and J ends, which lost 3 bases and 0 bases, there was a span of 12 bases. The CDR3 covers 17 residues. Written as DNA, the CDR3 is TGCGCCAGCAGCCAGCATTTCAGCGCCTCTGGGGCCAACGTCCTGACTTTC. Translating gives CASSQHFSASGANVLTF.

This chain links TRBV15 with TRBJ2-2, with 8 nucleotides matching TRBD1. In germline, CDR1 is LNHNV, CDR2 YYDKDF (reference sequence). Trimming took 3 bases from V and 7 from J; bases not matched to a gene: 4. The CDR3 runs to 14 residues. The CDR3 loop reads CATSRDRDIGELFF. The CDR3 region has the DNA TGTGCCACCAGCAGGGACAGGGATATCGGGGAGCTGTTTTTT.

This rearrangement joins TRBV7-2 to TRBJ2-7; 8 bases are a match to TRBD2. Unmatched junction bases numbered 12, after V lost 5 bases and J lost 3 bases. Germline-derived CDR1 and CDR2 are SGHTA and FQGNSA. There are 16 residues in the CDR3. In nucleotides, the CDR3 is TGTGCCAGCAGCCCCTCGGGGGGGGGCATATTCTACGAGCAGTACTTC. Protein: CASSPSGGGIFYEQYF.

The rearrangement uses TRBV7-2 and TRBJ1-4; possibly TRBD1 for D (5 bases). The germline gives CDR1 SGHTA, CDR2 FQGNSA. V lost 1 base to trimming and J lost 6 bases, with 9 bases between them. The CDR3 contains 14 residues. The CDR3 protein is CASSLDRGHEKLFF. The CDR3 DNA reads TGTGCCAGCAGCTTAGATAGGGGTCATGAAAAACTGTTTTTT.

The chain links TRBV19 to TRBJ1-2; D is unclear. CDR1 is LNHDA and CDR2 is SQIVND in the germline V gene (reference sequence). This CDR3 is built from 14 residues. V lost 1 base and J lost 0, with 6 bases in between. The CDR3 DNA reads TGTGCCAGTAGTATAGGTCCGTCTAACTATGGCTACACCTTC. Encoded protein: CASSIGPSNYGYTF.

The gene calls are TRBV7-9 and TRBJ1-6, with D uncertain. CDR1 SEHNR and CDR2 FQNEAQ come from the germline V gene (reference sequence). The CDR3 totals 15 residues. Between the trimmed V and J ends, which lost 5 bases and 7 bases, there was a span of 15 bases. The CDR3 region has the DNA TGTGCCAGCAGCCCCTCCTACCTCCCGAATTCACCCCTCCACTTT. This sequence encodes CASSPSYLPNSPLHF.

The sample holds one count of this clone. The gene calls are TRBV4-1 and TRBJ1-4, with 8 bases matching TRBD1. Germline assignment: CDR1 MGHRA and CDR2 YSYEKL. The CDR3 has 14 amino acids. The junction had 5 bases not matched to a gene; V was cut back by 3 bases and J by 8 bases. The CDR3 loop is CASSHQGAWEKLFF. CDR3 nucleotide sequence: TGCGCCAGCAGCCACCAGGGGGCTTGGGAAAAACTGTTTTTT.

The V gene is TRBV2, the J gene TRBJ1-1, with D tentatively TRBD1 (5 bases). V dropped 8 bases and J dropped 2 bases, with 15 bases sitting between them. CDR1 is SNHLY, CDR2 FYNNEI, per germline. The CDR3 sequence is 14 residues long. CDR3 region: CASGERQSNTEAFF. The CDR3 DNA is TGTGCCAGCGGGGAACGACAGTCCAACACTGAAGCTTTCTTT.

This chain joins TRBV5-1 and TRBJ2-2; D is possibly TRBD2 (6 bases). The length of the CDR3 is 14 residues. Looked up from germline, CDR1 is SGHRS and CDR2 is YFSETQ. V was pared by 0 bases and J by 8 bases, with 11 bases between. The CDR3 loop is CASSLGRGSGELFF. DNA for the CDR3: TGCGCCAGCAGCTTGGGACGGGGGTCGGGGGAGCTGTTTTTT.

The chain employs TRBV19 and TRBJ2-1; 7 nucleotides match TRBD2. CDR1 is LNHDA, CDR2 SQIVND, per germline (reference sequence). The length of the CDR3 is 16 residues. Trimming removed 6 bases from V and 2 bases from J; junction bases left unmatched: 10. As DNA, the CDR3 is TGTGCCAGTAGAACTGACGGCGGGGGTCCCTACAATGAGCAGTTCTTC. Amino acids: CASRTDGGGPYNEQFF.

V is TRBV20-1 and J is TRBJ2-5; D not certain. Trimming cost V 7 bases and J 6 bases, with 12 bases left between them. Germline CDR1 is DFQATT and CDR2 is SNEGSKA (reference sequence). CDR3 length: 11 amino acids. CDR3 residues: CSVAGLQTQYF. The DNA of the CDR3 is TGCAGTGTCGCAGGTTTGCAGACCCAGTACTTC.

The DNA of the CDR3 is TGTGCCAGCAGCCCTGGACAGGGAAGATCTGATGAAAAACTGTTTTTT. Its translation: CASSPGQGRSDEKLFF. V is TRBV7-9 and J is TRBJ1-4, with 8 positions matching TRBD1. CDR3 size: 16 residues. V dropped 5 bases and J dropped 6; count of bases not matched to a gene: 11. CDR1 SEHNR and CDR2 FQNEAQ come from the germline V gene (reference sequence).

The chain employs TRBV11-2 and TRBJ2-5; D possibly corresponds to TRBD2 (7 bases). This CDR3 is 14 amino acids long. The germline V and J ends were trimmed by 5 bases and 7 bases, with 17 bases remaining between them. Looked up from germline, CDR1 is SGHAT and CDR2 is FQNNGV. The DNA of the CDR3 is TGTGCCAGCAGCAACCCCGGTGGGGGGGCGACCCAGTACTTC. Translation: CASSNPGGGATQYF.

The CDR3 loop is CASSYGGRGSNTGELFF. The CDR3 DNA follows: TGTGCCAGCAGCTACGGAGGTAGAGGATCGAACACCGGGGAGCTGTTTTTT. The chain carries TRBV7-2 and TRBJ2-2, with a tentative D call TRBD2 (5 bases). Trimming shortened V by 4 bases and J by 0 bases, and 15 bases separated the two germline ends. This CDR3 comprises 17 residues. CDR1 SGHTA and CDR2 FQGNSA come from the germline V gene.

V gene TRBV9 combines with J gene TRBJ1-2, with D hard to call. Looked up from germline, CDR1 is SGDLS and CDR2 is YYNGEE. V lost 2 bases and J lost 6, with 8 bases in between. The CDR3 extends over 12 amino acids. The DNA of the CDR3 is TGTGCCAGCAGCGTGGTAGCCGATGGCTACACCTTC. The encoded protein is CASSVVADGYTF.

This chain connects TRBV28 to TRBJ1-2, with a tentative D call TRBD1 (6 bases). This CDR3 spans 13 amino acids. Germline V gene sequence: CDR1 MDHEN, CDR2 SYDVKM. Trimming stripped 6 bases from V and 7 bases from J, with 15 bases between. The CDR3 DNA is TGTGCCAGCAGCAACAACAGGGCCCGTGGCTACACCTTC. It encodes CASSNNRARGYTF.

The chain combines TRBV5-4 with TRBJ1-2, with D possibly matching TRBD1 (6 bases). Trimming left V 6 bases short and J 3 bases short, with 15 bases between. Looked up from germline, CDR1 is SGHNT and CDR2 is YYREEE (reference sequence). The CDR3 is 14 amino acids. The CDR3 sequence is CASNVDPGDYGYTF. DNA of the CDR3: TGTGCCAGCAACGTCGACCCAGGGGACTATGGCTACACCTTC.

With respect to this clone: This specimen includes other DNA sequences encoding the same CDR3. J is TRBJ2-3 and V is TRBV7-2; D is possibly TRBD2 (6 bases). The CDR3 extends over 12 amino acids. Germline values: CDR1 SGHTA, CDR2 FQGNSA. V dropped 5 bases and J dropped 6 bases, with 9 bases sitting between them. The CDR3 protein is CASSRGTDTQYF. CDR3 DNA sequence: TGTGCCAGCAGCCGGGGGACGGATACGCAGTATTTT.

This chain links TRBV5-4 with TRBJ2-5; 8 bases fit TRBD2. The J call could be wrong; TRBJ2-7 is a better fit for the DNA end. This CDR3 comprises 14 residues. Looked up from germline, CDR1 is SGHNT and CDR2 is YYREEE (reference sequence). This CDR3 reads CASSHPGLGREQYF. The CDR3 DNA sequence: TGTGCCAGCAGCCACCCGGGACTAGGACGCGAGCAGTACTTC.

The chain combines TRBV4-2 with TRBJ2-5; possibly TRBD2 for D (6 bases). Trimming removed 4 bases from V and 1 base from J, with 13 bases in between. CDR3 size: 15 residues. Germline V gene lookup returns CDR1 LGHNA and CDR2 YNFKEQ. CDR3 sequence reads: CASSPSGDAQETQYF. As DNA, the CDR3 is TGTGCCAGCAGCCCGTCGGGGGACGCCCAAGAGACCCAGTACTTC.